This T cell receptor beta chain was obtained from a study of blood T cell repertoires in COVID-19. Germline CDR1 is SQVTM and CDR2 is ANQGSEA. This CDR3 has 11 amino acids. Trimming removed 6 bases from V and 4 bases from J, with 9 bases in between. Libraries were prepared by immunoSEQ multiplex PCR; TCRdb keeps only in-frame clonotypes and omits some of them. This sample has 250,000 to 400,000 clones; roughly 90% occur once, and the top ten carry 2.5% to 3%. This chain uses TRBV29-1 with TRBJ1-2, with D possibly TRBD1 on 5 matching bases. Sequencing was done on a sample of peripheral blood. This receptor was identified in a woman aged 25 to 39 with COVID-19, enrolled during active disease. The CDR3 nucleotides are TGCAGCGTGGGGCGGGGCTATGGCTACACCTTC. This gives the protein CSVGRGYGYTF.